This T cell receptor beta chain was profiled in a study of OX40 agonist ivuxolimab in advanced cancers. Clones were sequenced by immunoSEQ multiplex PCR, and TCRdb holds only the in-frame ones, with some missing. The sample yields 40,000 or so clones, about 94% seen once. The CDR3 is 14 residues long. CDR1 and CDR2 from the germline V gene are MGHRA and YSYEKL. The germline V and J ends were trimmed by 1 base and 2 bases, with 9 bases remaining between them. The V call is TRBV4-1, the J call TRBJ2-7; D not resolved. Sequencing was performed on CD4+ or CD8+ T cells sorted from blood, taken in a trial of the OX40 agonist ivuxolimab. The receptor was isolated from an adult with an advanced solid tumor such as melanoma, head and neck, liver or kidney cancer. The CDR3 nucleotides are TGCGCCAGCAGCCAAGTCGGAAATCCCTACGAGCAGTACTTC. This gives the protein CASSQVGNPYEQYF.